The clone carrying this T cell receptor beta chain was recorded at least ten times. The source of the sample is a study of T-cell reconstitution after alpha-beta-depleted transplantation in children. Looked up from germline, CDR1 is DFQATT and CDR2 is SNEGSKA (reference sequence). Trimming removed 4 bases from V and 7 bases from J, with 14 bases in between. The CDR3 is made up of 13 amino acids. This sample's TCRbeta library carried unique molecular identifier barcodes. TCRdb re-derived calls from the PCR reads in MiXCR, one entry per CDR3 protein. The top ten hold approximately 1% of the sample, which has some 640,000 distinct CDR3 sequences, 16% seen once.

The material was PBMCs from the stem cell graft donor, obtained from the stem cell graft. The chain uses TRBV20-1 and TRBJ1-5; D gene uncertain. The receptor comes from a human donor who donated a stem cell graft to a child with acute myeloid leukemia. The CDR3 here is CSATPLGPQPQHF. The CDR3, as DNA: TGCAGTGCTACCCCGCTTGGCCCCCAGCCCCAGCATTTT.